These 17 T cell receptor beta chains originate from one sample sequenced in a study of blood T cell repertoires in COVID-19. The repertoire was sequenced with immunoSEQ multiplex PCR; TCRdb's copy has only in-frame clones and lacks some. The profile shows approximately 530,000 clones, approximately 88% of them singletons. What was sequenced was peripheral blood. Source of these receptors: a woman between 50 and 59 years old with COVID-19, enrolled during active disease.

This clone was seen just once. The chain couples TRBV24-1 to TRBJ2-1; 11 bases fit TRBD2. This CDR3 region has 15 residues. J gave up 13 bases and V 2 bases, and 9 bases lay outside the gene matches. Germline V gives CDR1 KGHDR, CDR2 SFDVKD. CDR3 DNA sequence: TGTGCCACCAGTGATTCCCTCCCTAGCGGGGGGTCTCAGTTCTTC. Translating it yields CATSDSLPSGGSQFF.

The chain links TRBV30 to TRBJ2-5; 14 bases align to TRBD2. This CDR3 is 17 amino acids long. V lost 5 bases, J lost 5 bases, and 13 bases stayed unmatched. Germline loops: CDR1 GTSNPN, CDR2 SVGIG (reference sequence). CDR3 protein: CAWAPGLAGVVGETQYF. CDR3 DNA: TGTGCCTGGGCTCCGGGACTAGCGGGGGTTGTGGGGGAGACCCAGTACTTC. Variable domain in full (rest from reference TRBV30 and TRBJ2-5): SQTIHQWPATLVQPVGSPLSLECTVEGTSNPNLYWYRQAAGRGLQLLFYSVGIGQISSEVPQNLSASRPQDRQFILSSKKLLLSDSGFYLCAWAPGLAGVVGETQYFGPGTRLLVL.

J is TRBJ2-2 and V is TRBV5-1; D may be TRBD2 (7 bases). In germline, CDR1 is SGHRS, CDR2 YFSETQ. The V and J ends lost 5 bases and 7 bases respectively, with 12 bases between them. The CDR3 is made up of 13 amino acids. The CDR3: CASSSGGIGELFF. The CDR3 nucleotides read TGCGCCAGCAGTTCGGGGGGCATCGGGGAGCTGTTTTTT.

The rearrangement uses TRBV5-5 and TRBJ1-5; D is perhaps TRBD1 (5 bases). V was shortened by 3 bases and J by 7 bases, with 20 bases between the two germline ends. This CDR3 has 16 amino acids. Looked up from germline, CDR1 is SGHKS and CDR2 is YYEKEE (reference sequence). CDR3 coding DNA: TGTGCCAGCAGCTACGGGGGAGGTTTGGTTTTCCAGCCCCAGCATTTT. It yields the protein CASSYGGGLVFQPQHF. Drawing the rest from reference TRBV5-5 and TRBJ1-5, the complete variable domain is DAGVTQSPTHLIKTRGQQVTLRCSPISGHKSVSWYQQVLGQGPQFIFQYYEKEERGRGNFPDRFSARQFPNYSSELNVNALLLGDSALYLCASSYGGGLVFQPQHFGDGTRLSIL.

The CDR3 DNA reads TGTGCCAGTAGTCCCCTTTGGGGGACAGGGGGCGGCGGCAATCAGCCCCAGCATTTT. Translation: CASSPLWGTGGGGNQPQHF. This sequence joins TRBV19 and TRBJ1-5; 12 bases map to TRBD1. V shed 5 bases and J 2 bases; nucleotides not matched to a gene: 13. The CDR3 is 19 amino acids. Germline CDR1 is LNHDA and CDR2 is SQIVND (reference sequence). Full variable domain (rest looked up from reference TRBV19 and TRBJ1-5): DGGITQSPKYLFRKEGQNVTLSCEQNLNHDAMYWYRQDPGQGLRLIYYSQIVNDFQKGDIAEGYSVSREKKESFPLTVTSAQKNPTAFYLCASSPLWGTGGGGNQPQHFGDGTRLSIL.

The V call is TRBV29-1, the J call TRBJ1-2, with D maybe TRBD1 (5 bases). Germline V gene lookup returns CDR1 SQVTM and CDR2 ANQGSEA. With 0 bases removed from V and 7 bases from J, the gap between germline ends came to 18 bases. The CDR3 is 15 residues long. This CDR3 is CSVEDLPGVLGGYTF. The CDR3 region has the DNA TGCAGCGTTGAAGATCTCCCGGGGGTCCTAGGTGGCTACACCTTC.

The chain joins TRBV6-6 to TRBJ2-1; 8 bases are a match to TRBD1. The CDR3 contains 15 residues. Germline V gene data show CDR1 as MNHNY and CDR2 as SVGAGI (reference sequence). J lost 4 bases, V lost 2 bases, and 4 bases had no gene match. CDR3: CASSYRGQVYNEQFF. CDR3 DNA: TGTGCCAGCAGTTACCGGGGACAGGTTTACAATGAGCAGTTCTTC.

The chain carries TRBV10-3 and TRBJ1-2, with no clear D. CDR1 and CDR2 (germline): ENHRY, SYGVKD. V was pared by 8 bases and J by 3 bases, with 16 bases between. The CDR3 extends over 14 amino acids. The CDR3 DNA is TGTGCCATCTACACCGGGGAGGAGTACTATGGCTACACCTTC. Its protein product is CAIYTGEEYYGYTF.

In the case of this clone: Given a much more abundant clone one base away, this may be a read error. The V gene is TRBV2, the J gene TRBJ1-5; TRBD1 matches 9 bases. Germline V gives CDR1 SNHLY, CDR2 FYNNEI. This CDR3 is 14 amino acids long. V was clipped by 4 bases and J by 2 bases; unmatched bases: 0. Here the CDR3 DNA reads TGTGCCAGCAGTGGGACAGGGGGCAATCAGCCCCAGCATTTT. This encodes CASSGTGGNQPQHF.

The CDR3 loop is CASSRDRGFGNYGYTF. Here the CDR3 DNA reads TGTGCCAGCAGTCGCGACAGGGGGTTTGGTAACTATGGCTACACCTTC. This sequence joins TRBV2 and TRBJ1-2; 9 nucleotides align to TRBD1. V lost 5 bases and J lost 1; bases outside the gene matches: 8. Germline loops: CDR1 SNHLY, CDR2 FYNNEI. This CDR3 is built from 16 residues.

The rearrangement joins TRBV11-2 to TRBJ1-1; D uncertain. The V gene's germline CDR1 is SGHAT and CDR2 FQNNGV. The CDR3 contains 12 residues. Trimming took off 11 bases at V and 1 base at J, with 11 bases between the two ends. The CDR3 bases are TGTGCCTCTTATAAGAGGAACACTGAAGCTTTCTTT. This encodes CASYKRNTEAFF.

The rearrangement links TRBV4-1 to TRBJ1-6, with 8 bases lining up with TRBD1. The CDR3 has 15 residues. Per germline, CDR1 MGHRA and CDR2 YSYEKL. With V trimmed by 5 bases and J by 4 bases, 4 bases remained unmatched. CDR3: CASSAGQGYNSPLHF. Here the CDR3 DNA reads TGCGCCAGCAGCGCCGGACAGGGTTATAATTCACCCCTCCACTTT.

This clone appeared a single time. This rearrangement joins TRBV6-1 to TRBJ2-5; TRBD2 aligns across 7 bases. The junction had 7 bases not matched to a gene; V was cut back by 1 base and J by 2 bases. The CDR3 extends over 16 amino acids. The germline V gene has CDR1 MNHNS and CDR2 SASEGT. This CDR3 reads CASSEGPGLRQETQYF. The CDR3, as DNA: TGTGCCAGCAGTGAAGGACCGGGACTAAGACAAGAGACCCAGTACTTC.

V is TRBV9 and J is TRBJ2-5; 7 bases agree with TRBD2. This CDR3 has 17 amino acids. Germline CDR1 reads SGDLS; CDR2 reads YYNGEE. The trim removed 4 bases at V and 4 bases at J, leaving 16 bases unmatched. In DNA form, the CDR3 reads TGTGCCAGCAGCCCCCGCCCGGCTAGCGGTGCCCCAGAGACCCAGTACTTC. Amino acid sequence: CASSPRPASGAPETQYF.

This clone was picked up one time. V usage is TRBV7-9 and J usage is TRBJ1-2; D not resolved. Germline values: CDR1 SEHNR, CDR2 FQNEAQ (reference sequence). Trimming took off 1 base at V and 8 bases at J, with 14 bases between the two ends. The CDR3 sequence is 14 residues long. DNA for the CDR3: TGTGCCAGCAGCTTAGGGGCACTTCCCTACGGCTACACCTTC. Amino acids: CASSLGALPYGYTF.

The gene calls are TRBV2 and TRBJ1-1; maybe TRBD1 (6 bases). Per the germline V gene, CDR1 is SNHLY and CDR2 is FYNNEI. Between the trimmed V and J ends, which lost 6 bases and 5 bases, there was a span of 7 bases. The CDR3 consists of 11 residues. This CDR3 reads CASSGTTEAFF. The CDR3 nucleotides are TGTGCCAGCAGCGGGACAACTGAAGCTTTCTTT.

The chain combines TRBV18 with TRBJ1-5, with a possible D match to TRBD1 (6 bases). The germline gives CDR1 KGHSH, CDR2 LQKENI. Deletions cut 3 bases from V and 4 bases from J, with 13 bases between. The CDR3 is 15 amino acids. Here the CDR3 DNA reads TGTGCCAGCTCACCGGAAGGGGGTTCGAATCAGCCCCAGCATTTT. This encodes CASSPEGGSNQPQHF.